These 17 T cell receptor beta chains originate from one sample sequenced in a study of tumor and adjacent non-tumor tissue in lung cancer. The template was RNA from unsorted bulk tissue. More than 3 cm separated this lung sample from the edge of the tumor. Three rounds of nested PCR, following a modified ARM-PCR protocol, produced the TCRbeta library. From the multiplex PCR reads, TCRdb called clonotypes with MiXCR, one entry per CDR3 protein. The data contain some 99,000 distinct CDR3 sequences, 60% to 70% of them seen just once; the ten biggest clones take up around 20%. The sequencing input was distant non-tumor lung tissue. These receptors were obtained from a man between 60 and 70 years old with non-small cell lung cancer.

In regard to this clonotype: A much larger clone differs by one base, so this may be a read error. The chain is built from TRBV12-5 and TRBJ2-5, with D possibly TRBD2 on 5 matching bases. The ends were cut back, 4 bases at V and 0 bases at J, with 18 bases in the middle. The germline V gene encodes CDR1 LGHNT and CDR2 FRNRAP. This CDR3 contains 17 residues. The CDR3 spells CASGWGMEALYQETQYF. The CDR3 bases are TGTGCTAGTGGTTGGGGAATGGAGGCGCTGTACCAAGAGACCCAGTACTTC.

A few counts support this clonotype. A much larger clone differs from this one at a single base, so this may be a read error. Because it lacks the conserved phenylalanine or tryptophan at the end, this CDR3 is likely a read error. This chain links TRBV6-6 with TRBJ1-1, with TRBD1 matching over 8 bases. Germline trimming cut 6 bases from V and 0 bases from J; bases unmatched to any gene: 3. Germline CDR1 reads MNHNY; CDR2 reads SVGAGI (reference sequence). CDR3 length: 14 amino acids. The chain's CDR3 is CASRPGGMNTEAFL. CDR3 sequence (DNA): TGTGCCAGCAGGCCAGGGGGCATGAACACTGAAGCTTTCCTT.

Comment on this clonotype: One end of the junction fails to match germline, which may point to a read error. The DNA for the CDR3 is TGCGCCAGCAGTCGAACGGACAGGGGGCATGAAAAACTGTTTTTT. Protein: CASSRTDRGHEKLFF. The chain has TRBV28 and TRBJ1-4, with 11 bases fitting TRBD1. The germline gives CDR1 MDHEN, CDR2 SYDVKM. The CDR3 extends over 15 amino acids.

This clonotype was seen repeatedly, ten times or more. This sequence joins TRBV20-1 and TRBJ1-2, with 10 positions matching TRBD1. This CDR3 region has 14 residues. CDR1 is DFQATT and CDR2 is SNEGSKA in the germline V gene (reference sequence). V lost 5 bases, J lost 7 bases, and 10 bases stayed unmatched. CDR3 DNA sequence: TGCAGTGCTCGCCCCGGGACAGGGGTCGGTGGCTACACCTTC. Translation: CSARPGTGVGGYTF.

For this clonotype: The junction departs from the called germline gene at one end, perhaps through a read error. V and J are TRBV12-3 or TRBV12-4 and TRBJ1-1, with D tentatively TRBD1 (5 bases). The CDR3 has 15 residues. The chain's CDR3 is CASSLAWDVDTVAFF. CDR3 coding DNA: TGTGCCAGCAGTTTAGCGTGGGACGTTGACACTGTAGCTTTCTTT.

This clonotype has a handful of counts. The rearrangement uses TRBV19 and TRBJ1-5; 8 bases align to TRBD1. The germline gives CDR1 LNHDA, CDR2 SQIVND (reference sequence). Trimming cost V 5 bases and J 3 bases; bases outside gene matches: 3. The CDR3 covers 14 residues. This chain's CDR3 is CASSRDRPNQPQHF. Here the CDR3 DNA reads TGTGCCAGTAGTCGGGACAGGCCCAATCAGCCCCAGCATTTT.

This clonotype was counted many times. The V gene is TRBV6-6, the J gene TRBJ1-1, with 7 bases fitting TRBD1. CDR1 MNHNY and CDR2 SVGAGI come from the germline V gene (reference sequence). This CDR3 spans 14 amino acids. V trimming: 7 bases; J trimming: 4 bases; junction bases outside the gene matches: 9. CDR3 in DNA: TGTGCCAGCAACAACAGGGGCGAGGGCACTGAAGCTTTCTTT. Its protein product is CASNNRGEGTEAFF.

In DNA, the CDR3 is TGCGCCAGCAACCTAGGACTAGAAGAGACCCAGTACTTC. Residues: CASNLGLEETQYF. V gene TRBV5-1 combines with J gene TRBJ2-5; 7 bases are a match to TRBD2. V shed 6 bases, J shed 3 bases, and the junction held 5 bases outside the gene matches. CDR3 length equals 13 residues. CDR1 and CDR2 from the germline V gene are SGHRS and YFSETQ.

The gene calls are TRBV12-3 or TRBV12-4 and TRBJ1-5; D ambiguous. The ends were cut back, 9 bases at V and 3 bases at J, with 12 bases in the middle. The CDR3 loop spans 13 amino acids. CDR3 sequence reads: CASGFDDNQPQHF. In DNA form, the CDR3 reads TGTGCCAGTGGATTCGACGACAATCAGCCCCAGCATTTT.

In the case of this clonotype: Given the absence of the conserved phenylalanine or tryptophan at the CDR3 end, a read error is likely. V usage is TRBV29-1 and J usage is TRBJ1-1; D is ambiguous. With 7 bases removed from V and 7 bases from J, the gap between germline ends came to 13 bases. Germline V gene sequence: CDR1 SQVTM, CDR2 ANQGSEA. This CDR3 is built from 11 residues. The CDR3 protein is CSASSGLEAFS. The CDR3 DNA reads TGCAGCGCCTCCTCCGGGCTTGAAGCTTTCTCT.

This chain connects TRBV24-1 to TRBJ1-6; D is possibly TRBD1 (6 bases). The germline V gene encodes CDR1 KGHDR and CDR2 SFDVKD. The CDR3 is 13 amino acids. The V end lost 8 bases, the J end lost 14 bases, and 18 bases lay between the germline ends. CDR3 nucleotide sequence: TGTGCCACCATCTTCCAGGGGTCATCAGCCCTCCACTTT. Protein product: CATIFQGSSALHF.

Turning to this clonotype: The conserved final phenylalanine or tryptophan is absent from the CDR3, which likely points to a read error. It is unclear where the CDR3 begins or ends on the DNA, so no DNA is shown, and the CDR3 is as TCRdb lists it. The chain has TRBV12-3 or TRBV12-4 and TRBJ2-7. The CDR3 contains 12 residues when both ends are counted. Here the CDR3 reads CASSLGLTVWYL.

On this clonotype: This sequence may be a read error, since a much larger clone differs from it by one base. The chain recombines TRBV2 with TRBJ2-1; 13 positions agree with TRBD2. The CDR3 covers 16 residues. Germline lookup yields CDR1 SNHLY and CDR2 FYNNEI. CDR3 DNA sequence: TGTGCCAGCACCCGGACTAGCGGGGGTTTTAACAATGCGCAGTTCTTC. Amino acids: CASTRTSGGFNNAQFF.

This clonotype was found once. A much more abundant neighbour one base away suggests this may be a read error. The chain couples TRBV28 to TRBJ2-1; possibly TRBD1 or TRBD2 for D (5 bases each). CDR1 MDHEN and CDR2 SYDVKM come from the germline V gene. This CDR3 contains 17 residues. Trimming took 3 bases from V and 5 from J, leaving 20 bases between them. The CDR3 loop is CASSFGGIGTRDNEQFF. The CDR3 bases are TGTGCCAGCAGTTTTGGGGGAATCGGCACCAGGGACAATGAGCAGTTCTTC.

The rearrangement links TRBV29-1 to TRBJ2-5; TRBD2 matches 8 bases. The length of the CDR3 is 13 residues. CDR1 is SQVTM, CDR2 ANQGSEA, per germline. CDR3 sequence reads: CNLSGMVQETQYF. The DNA for the CDR3 is TGCAACCTTAGCGGGATGGTCCAAGAGACCCAGTACTTC. Looking up the rest from reference TRBV29-1 and TRBJ2-5 gives the full variable domain: SAVISQKPSRDICQRGTSLTIQCQVDSQVTMMFWYRQQPGQSLTLIATANQGSEATYESGFVIDKFPISRPNLTFSTLTVSNMSPEDSSIYLCNLSGMVQETQYFGPGTRLLVL.

This clonotype occurred many times. V gene TRBV6-6 combines with J gene TRBJ2-5, with 10 nucleotides matching TRBD2. The CDR3 runs 18 residues. From germline, CDR1 is MNHNY and CDR2 SVGAGI (reference sequence). V was pared by 2 bases and J by 2 bases, with 11 bases of the junction left unmatched. CDR3 loop: CASSYRYRLAGPQETQYF. The CDR3 coding sequence is TGTGCCAGCAGTTACCGATATCGACTAGCGGGCCCACAAGAGACCCAGTACTTC.

The chain is built from TRBV29-1 and TRBJ2-7, with D perhaps TRBD2 (5 bases). The length of the CDR3 is 13 residues. Deletions cut 8 bases from V and 8 bases from J, with 22 bases between. The germline V gene has CDR1 SQVTM and CDR2 ANQGSEA. CDR3 protein: CSHSEGLAPQQYF. For the CDR3, the DNA is TGCAGCCACTCCGAGGGCCTGGCCCCCCAGCAGTACTTC.